One sample yielded the 7 T cell receptor beta chains listed below, sequenced in a study of T cell repertoires in cytomegalovirus infection. TCRdb re-called the reads through MiXCR, storing one row per CDR3 protein. The data contain nearly 650,000 distinct CDR3 sequences, approximately 25% of them singletons. Material: CD8+ T cells from PBMCs. The source is a human donor in good health (CMV status not recorded). Some clones in this sample may be carry-over from other donors' samples.

This clonotype turned up a few times. The gene calls are TRBV27 and TRBJ2-7, with TRBD2 matching 13 bases. The junction had 6 bases not matched to a gene; V was cut back by 5 bases and J by 5 bases. This CDR3 contains 15 residues. Germline assignment: CDR1 MNHEY and CDR2 SMNVEV (reference sequence). This chain's CDR3 is CASSPGTSGVNEQYV. The CDR3 DNA reads as TGTGCCAGCAGTCCTGGGACTAGCGGGGTGAACGAGCAGTACGTC.

V and J are TRBV29-1 and TRBJ2-3; tentatively, D is TRBD1 (6 bases). This CDR3 is 19 amino acids long. CDR1 and CDR2 from the germline V gene are SQVTM and ANQGSEA. The V end was cut by 0 bases, the J end by 5 bases, with 27 bases between. In DNA, the CDR3 is TGCAGCGTTGAAGAATTAGGTTTAAGGGGAACAGGGTGGAGAGATACGCAGTATTTT. Protein: CSVEELGLRGTGWRDTQYF.

The table lists this clonotype with a few counts. The chain is built from TRBV12-5 and TRBJ2-1; D is ambiguous. V lost 6 bases, J lost 1 base, and 13 bases lay in between. The CDR3 covers 15 residues. CDR1 is LGHNT and CDR2 is FRNRAP in the germline V gene. CDR3 amino acids: CASGPMADSYNEQFF. CDR3 DNA: TGTGCTAGTGGACCAATGGCGGATTCCTACAATGAGCAGTTCTTC.

This chain joins TRBV6-1 and TRBJ2-2, with no clear D. The CDR3 extends over 14 amino acids. Germline V gene data show CDR1 as MNHNS and CDR2 as SASEGT. The V end was cut by 7 bases, the J end by 7 bases, with 16 bases between. The CDR3: CASTYRSDHGELFF. The CDR3 coding sequence is TGTGCCAGCACTTACCGGTCAGACCACGGGGAGCTGTTTTTT.

This clonotype has at least ten counts. This rearrangement joins TRBV7-2 to TRBJ2-2, with 14 bases lining up with TRBD2. The germline V gene has CDR1 SGHTA and CDR2 FQGNSA. With V trimmed by 5 bases and J by 6 bases, 5 bases remained unmatched. CDR3 size: 16 residues. The CDR3 bases are TGTGCCAGCAGCCGGACTAGCGGGGGGTGGGCCGGGGAGCTGTTTTTT. It encodes CASSRTSGGWAGELFF.

CDR3 protein: CAISEYPGSFKSTDTQYF. CDR3 in DNA: TGTGCCATCAGTGAGTACCCCGGGAGCTTTAAGAGCACAGATACGCAGTATTTT. V usage is TRBV10-3 and J usage is TRBJ2-3; maybe TRBD2 (6 bases). Trimming pared 1 base from V and 0 bases from J, leaving 17 bases between. Germline assignment: CDR1 ENHRY and CDR2 SYGVKD. The CDR3 contains 18 residues.

The V and J genes are TRBV5-1 and TRBJ2-7; D may correspond to TRBD1 or TRBD2 (5 bases each). CDR3 length: 15 residues. CDR1 is SGHRS and CDR2 is YFSETQ in the germline V gene. The germline V and J ends were trimmed by 0 bases and 3 bases, with 13 bases remaining between them. DNA of the CDR3: TGCGCCAGCAGCTTGGATTGGGGACGGAGCTACGAGCAGTACGTC. Protein: CASSLDWGRSYEQYV.